This T cell receptor (beta chain) was retrieved from a study of T cells in Graves' hyperthyroidism and ophthalmopathy. Amplification of TCR beta CDR3 regions used RNA as the template. Initially, a first-round RT-PCR of the TCR CDR3 employed the HTBI primer set. TCRdb ran MiXCR on the multiplex PCR reads and lists one entry per CDR3 protein. The sample includes nearly 750,000 distinct CDR3 sequences, over 35% of them seen just once. This clonotype was seen at least ten times. This CDR3 region has 13 residues. Looked up from germline, CDR1 is SQVTM and CDR2 is ANQGSEA. The V and J ends lost 4 bases and 5 bases respectively, with 12 bases between them.

The chain links TRBV29-1 to TRBJ1-5, with a possible D match to TRBD1 (6 bases). Sequences were obtained from blood. The clonotype originates from a woman aged 40 to 49 with Graves' hyperthyroidism. For the CDR3, the DNA is TGCAGCGTTGGGTTCTCAGGGGATCAGCCCCAGCATTTT. Its translation: CSVGFSGDQPQHF.